This entry features one TCR beta chain sequence. Its antigen is currently unknown. CDR3 length: 14 residues. V was pared by 6 bases and J by 0 bases, with 9 bases between. Germline CDR1 is SNHLY and CDR2 is FYNNEI. The record originates from a study of cytomegalovirus exposure and HLA in healthy donors. Study observations and caveats: Reported findings show TCR beta sequences accurately forecast HLA-A and HLA-B alleles in most subjects. The authors enumerated around 150 TCR beta chains as linked to cytomegalovirus. Exclusion applied to some V segments, including TRBV6-2 and TRBV6-3, as they were indistinguishable.

PCR primers comprised 60 Vbeta and 13 Jbeta primers. Sequenced by immunoSEQ multiplex PCR; TCRdb stores in-frame clones only, minus some. The table includes about 110,000 clones, about 73% detected once. The sequenced sample was PBMCs. The clonotype was recovered from a woman in her thirties or forties in good health and CMV-seronegative. The chain is built from TRBV2 and TRBJ1-5; D remains ambiguous. CDR3 in amino acids: CASRSANSNQPQHF. In DNA, the CDR3 is TGTGCCAGCAGAAGTGCGAATAGCAATCAGCCCCAGCATTTT.